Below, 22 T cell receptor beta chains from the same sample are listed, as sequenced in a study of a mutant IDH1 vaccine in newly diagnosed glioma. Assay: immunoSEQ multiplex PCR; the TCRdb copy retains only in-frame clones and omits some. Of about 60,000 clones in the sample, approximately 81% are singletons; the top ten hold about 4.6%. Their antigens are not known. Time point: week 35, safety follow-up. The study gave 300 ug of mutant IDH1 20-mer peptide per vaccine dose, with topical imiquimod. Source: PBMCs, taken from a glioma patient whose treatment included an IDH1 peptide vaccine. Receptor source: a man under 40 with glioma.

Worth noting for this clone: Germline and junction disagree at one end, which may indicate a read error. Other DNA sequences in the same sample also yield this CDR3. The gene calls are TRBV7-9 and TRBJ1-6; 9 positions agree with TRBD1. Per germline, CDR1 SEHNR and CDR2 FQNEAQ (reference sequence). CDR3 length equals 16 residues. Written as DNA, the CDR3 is TGTGCCAGTAGCTTAGGACAGGGGTTCTATAATTCACCCCTCCACTTT. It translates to CASSLGQGFYNSPLHF. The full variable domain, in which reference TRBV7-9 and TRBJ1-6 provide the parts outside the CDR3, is DTGVSQNPRHKITKRGQNVTFRCDPISEHNRLYWYRQTLGQGPEFLTYFQNEAQLEKSRLLSDRFSAERPKGSFSTLEIQRTEQGDSAMYLCASSLGQGFYNSPLHFGNGTRLTVT.

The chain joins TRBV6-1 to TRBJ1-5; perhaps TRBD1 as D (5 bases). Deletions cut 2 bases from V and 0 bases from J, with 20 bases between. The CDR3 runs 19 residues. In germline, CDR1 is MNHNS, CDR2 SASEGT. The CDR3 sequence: CASSETPRDLVYSNQPQHF. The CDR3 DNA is TGTGCCAGCAGTGAAACCCCCCGGGACCTCGTCTATAGCAATCAGCCCCAGCATTTT.

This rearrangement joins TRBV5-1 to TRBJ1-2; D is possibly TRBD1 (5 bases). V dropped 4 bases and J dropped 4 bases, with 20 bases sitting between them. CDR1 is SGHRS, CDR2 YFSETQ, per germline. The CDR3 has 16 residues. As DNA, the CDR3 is TGCGCCAGCAGCGACGCACGCGTGGGACTGGTCTATGGCTACACCTTC. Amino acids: CASSDARVGLVYGYTF.

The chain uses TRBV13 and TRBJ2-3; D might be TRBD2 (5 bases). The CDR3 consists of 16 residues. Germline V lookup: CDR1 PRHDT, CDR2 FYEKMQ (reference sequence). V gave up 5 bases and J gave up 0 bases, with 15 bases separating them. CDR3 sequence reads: CASSRRGSPSTDTQYF. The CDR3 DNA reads TGTGCCAGCAGCCGCCGCGGGTCCCCGAGCACAGATACGCAGTATTTT.

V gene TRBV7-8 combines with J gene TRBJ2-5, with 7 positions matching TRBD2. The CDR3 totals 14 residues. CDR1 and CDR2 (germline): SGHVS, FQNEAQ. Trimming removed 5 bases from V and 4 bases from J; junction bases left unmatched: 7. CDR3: CASSLPGGRETQYF. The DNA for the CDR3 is TGTGCCAGCAGCCTCCCGGGGGGACGAGAGACCCAGTACTTC. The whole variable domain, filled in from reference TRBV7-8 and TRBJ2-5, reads GAGVSQSPRYKVAKRGQDVALRCDPISGHVSLFWYQQALGQGPEFLTYFQNEAQLDKSGLPSDRFFAERPEGSVSTLKIQRTQQEDSAVYLCASSLPGGRETQYFGPGTRLLVL.

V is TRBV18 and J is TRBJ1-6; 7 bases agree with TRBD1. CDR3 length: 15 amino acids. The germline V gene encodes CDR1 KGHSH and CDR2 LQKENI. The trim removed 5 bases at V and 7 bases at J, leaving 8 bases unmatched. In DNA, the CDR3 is TGTGCCAGCTCAACCACAGGGGAGTTGAATTCACCCCTCCACTTT. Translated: CASSTTGELNSPLHF.

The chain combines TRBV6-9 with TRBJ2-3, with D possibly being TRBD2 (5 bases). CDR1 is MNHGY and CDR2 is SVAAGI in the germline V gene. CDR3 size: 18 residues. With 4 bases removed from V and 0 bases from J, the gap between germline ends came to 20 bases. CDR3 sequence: CASSFLPGMASSTDTQYF. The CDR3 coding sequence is TGTGCCAGCAGTTTTTTACCGGGGATGGCTTCTAGCACAGATACGCAGTATTTT.

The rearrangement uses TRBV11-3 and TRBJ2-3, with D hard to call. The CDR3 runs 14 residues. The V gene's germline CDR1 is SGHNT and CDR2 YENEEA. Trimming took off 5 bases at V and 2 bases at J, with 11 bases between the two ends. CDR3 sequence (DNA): TGTGCCAGCAGCACCGGACCAAACACAGATACGCAGTATTTT. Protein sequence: CASSTGPNTDTQYF.

The CDR3 region is CASSPRQSSYNSPLHF. DNA of the CDR3: TGTGCCAGCAGCCCGAGACAGAGCTCCTATAATTCACCCCTCCACTTT. This rearrangement joins TRBV7-2 to TRBJ1-6; D is possibly TRBD1 (5 bases). This CDR3 is 16 amino acids long. V lost 5 bases and J lost 0, with 11 bases in between. Germline CDR1 reads SGHTA; CDR2 reads FQGNSA. The whole variable domain, filled in from reference TRBV7-2 and TRBJ1-6, reads GAGVSQSPSNKVTEKGKDVELRCDPISGHTALYWYRQSLGQGLEFLIYFQGNSAPDKSGLPSDRFSAERTGGSVSTLTIQRTQQEDSAVYLCASSPRQSSYNSPLHFGNGTRLTVT.

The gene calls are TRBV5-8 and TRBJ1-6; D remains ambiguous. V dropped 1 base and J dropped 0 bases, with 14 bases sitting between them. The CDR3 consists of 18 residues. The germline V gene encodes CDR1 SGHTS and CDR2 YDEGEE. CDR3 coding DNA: TGTGCCAGCAGCTTGCCCTATCCGCTTAGCTCCTATAATTCACCCCTCCACTTT. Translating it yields CASSLPYPLSSYNSPLHF.

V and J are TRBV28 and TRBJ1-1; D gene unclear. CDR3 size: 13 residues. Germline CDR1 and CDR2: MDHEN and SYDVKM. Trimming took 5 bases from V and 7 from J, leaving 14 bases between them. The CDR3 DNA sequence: TGTGCCAGCAGTCCACATGACAATAGTGAAGCTTTCTTT. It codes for CASSPHDNSEAFF.

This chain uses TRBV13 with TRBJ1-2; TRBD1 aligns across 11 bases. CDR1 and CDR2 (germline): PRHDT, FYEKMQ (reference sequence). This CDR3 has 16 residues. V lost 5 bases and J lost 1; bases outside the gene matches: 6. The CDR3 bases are TGTGCCAGCAGCATCAGGACAGGGGGCCTTAACTATGGCTACACCTTC. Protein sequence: CASSIRTGGLNYGYTF.

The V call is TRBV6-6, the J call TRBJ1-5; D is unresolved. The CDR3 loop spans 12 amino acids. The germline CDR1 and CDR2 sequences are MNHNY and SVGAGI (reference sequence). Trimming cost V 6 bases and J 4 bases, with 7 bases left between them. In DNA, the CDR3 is TGTGCCAGCAGCTATTTAAATCAGCCCCAGCATTTT. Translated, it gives CASSYLNQPQHF.

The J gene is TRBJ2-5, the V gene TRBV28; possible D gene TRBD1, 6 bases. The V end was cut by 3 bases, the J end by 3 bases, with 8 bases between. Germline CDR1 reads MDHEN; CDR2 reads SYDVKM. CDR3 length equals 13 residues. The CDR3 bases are TGTGCCAGCAGTTTGCCAGGGGAAGAGACCCAGTACTTC. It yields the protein CASSLPGEETQYF.

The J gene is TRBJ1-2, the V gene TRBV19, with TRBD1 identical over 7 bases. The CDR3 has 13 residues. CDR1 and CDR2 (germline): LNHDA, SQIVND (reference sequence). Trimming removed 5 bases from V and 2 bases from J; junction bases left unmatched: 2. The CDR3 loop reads CASSSGQNYGYTF. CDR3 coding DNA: TGTGCCAGTAGTTCGGGACAGAACTATGGCTACACCTTC.

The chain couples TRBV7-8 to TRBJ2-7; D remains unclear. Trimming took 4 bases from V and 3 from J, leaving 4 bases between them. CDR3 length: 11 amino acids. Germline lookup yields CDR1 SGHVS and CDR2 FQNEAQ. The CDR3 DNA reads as TGTGCCAGCAGCTACCTCTACGAGCAGTACTTC. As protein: CASSYLYEQYF. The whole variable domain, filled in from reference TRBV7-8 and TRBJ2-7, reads GAGVSQSPRYKVAKRGQDVALRCDPISGHVSLFWYQQALGQGPEFLTYFQNEAQLDKSGLPSDRFFAERPEGSVSTLKIQRTQQEDSAVYLCASSYLYEQYFGPGTRLTVT.

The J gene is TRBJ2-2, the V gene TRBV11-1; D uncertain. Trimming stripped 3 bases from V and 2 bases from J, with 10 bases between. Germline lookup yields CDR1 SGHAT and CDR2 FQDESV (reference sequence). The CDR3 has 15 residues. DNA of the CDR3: TGTGCCAGCAGCTTTGGCAGACATAACACCGGGGAGCTGTTTTTT. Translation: CASSFGRHNTGELFF.

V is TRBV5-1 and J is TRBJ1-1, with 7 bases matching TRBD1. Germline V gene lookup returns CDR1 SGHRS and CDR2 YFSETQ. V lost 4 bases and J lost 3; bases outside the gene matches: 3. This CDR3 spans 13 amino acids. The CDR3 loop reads CASSPGGDTEAFF. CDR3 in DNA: TGCGCCAGCAGCCCAGGGGGGGACACTGAAGCTTTCTTT.

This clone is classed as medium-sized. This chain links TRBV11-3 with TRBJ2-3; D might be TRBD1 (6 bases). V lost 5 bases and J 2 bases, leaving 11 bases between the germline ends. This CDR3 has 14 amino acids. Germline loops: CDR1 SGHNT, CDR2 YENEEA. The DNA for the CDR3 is TGTGCCAGCAGCCCTCGACAGGTCACAGATACGCAGTATTTT. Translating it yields CASSPRQVTDTQYF.

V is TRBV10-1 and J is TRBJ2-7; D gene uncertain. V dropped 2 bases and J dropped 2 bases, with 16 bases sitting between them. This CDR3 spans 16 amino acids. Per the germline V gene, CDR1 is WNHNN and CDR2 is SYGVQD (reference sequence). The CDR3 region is CASSEGEEGNAYEQYF. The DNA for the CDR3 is TGCGCCAGCAGTGAGGGGGAAGAAGGGAATGCCTACGAGCAGTACTTC.

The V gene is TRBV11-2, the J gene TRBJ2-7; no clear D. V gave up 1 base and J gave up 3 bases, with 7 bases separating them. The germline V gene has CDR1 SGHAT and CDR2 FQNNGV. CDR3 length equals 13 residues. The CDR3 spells CASSLGLRYEQYF. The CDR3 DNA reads TGTGCCAGCAGCTTAGGTCTCCGCTACGAGCAGTACTTC.

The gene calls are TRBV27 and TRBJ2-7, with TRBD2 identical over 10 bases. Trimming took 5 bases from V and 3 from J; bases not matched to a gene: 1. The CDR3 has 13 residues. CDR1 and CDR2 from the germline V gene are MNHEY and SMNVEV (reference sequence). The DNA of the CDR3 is TGTGCCAGCAGTCGGACTAGCGGCTACGAGCAGTACTTC. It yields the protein CASSRTSGYEQYF.